This TCR beta chain originates from a study of cytomegalovirus exposure and HLA in healthy donors (dated by TCRdb to the late 2010s). Broadly, across the study: In an earlier analysis of 550 to 750 of the donors, approximately 260 Gb of sequence data and some 100 million unique TCR beta sequences from approximately 180 million T cells were reported. Around 320 gigabases of sequencing data and approximately 80 million unique TCR sequences were included in an early release covering about 700 HLA-typed donors. Among the approximately 420 genotyped donors, approximately 82% belonged to the genetic ancestry cluster associated with self-reported Caucasian donors. The study aimed to test whether cataloging public T cell receptors could reveal signatures of past pathogen exposure. Using immunosequencing, the study profiled T cell repertoires from around 670 subjects and related those repertoires to cytomegalovirus serostatus. Besides the first cohort of 666 subjects, a separate validation cohort made up of roughly 130 different subjects was used. High-throughput TCR immunosequencing, statistical association of individual TCRs with disease status, and machine learning were combined to predict cytomegalovirus infection status. A later analysis re-examined previously published TCR beta repertoires from 610 or so donors and added high-resolution HLA genotyping to investigate patterns of TCR occurrence. Rather than using new phenotypic data, the later analysis identified candidate immune exposures from TCR beta sequences and from how often those sequences occurred across donors. An earlier analysis of some 500 of the donors applied high-throughput TCR beta sequencing to assess whether each TCR beta V gene segment acted as functional or pseudogenic. Alongside the repertoire data, information on donor age, sex, ethnicity and CMV serostatus was compiled. A later genetic analysis took genome-wide SNP genotypes for about 55% of the 666 donors and used that subset as a discovery cohort. All discovery cohort repertoires had been generated on a single sequencing platform. Both class I and class II loci were covered by HLA typing, at four-digit resolution. Typing coverage differed by locus: A, B, C, DRB1 and DQB1 were typed in roughly 629-630 donors, DQA1 in 500 to 550, DPA1 in approximately 600, and DPB1 in 450 to 490. Four or five DR-DQ haplotypes were handled as single units for association and clustering because linkage in the cohort was strong. Across some 400 genotyped donors of the cohort, an average of about 250,000 unique TCR beta nucleotide sequences per donor were sequenced, and roughly 20% of those sequences were non-productive. The study at large found these results: While some public TCRs were present in many individuals, most TCR sequences turned up only very rarely across donors. Correlated functional status among segregating V segments might reflect linkage disequilibrium, but an unknown experimental factor could not be ruled out. A later genetic analysis reported fewer N-insertions in productive TCRs among donors in an Asian-associated ancestry cluster than the 666-donor mean. A later analysis found that HLA-associated TCR beta chains were more clonally expanded and had lower generation probabilities than equally common non-associated chains. A total of around 150 TCR beta chains were listed by the study as associated with cytomegalovirus. The classifier was reported to diagnose cytomegalovirus status with high specificity and sensitivity in both the original and validation cohorts. According to a later analysis, TCR association rates differed among HLA loci, with DRB1 alleles showing the most associated TCRs and HLA-C alleles showing the fewest. Only TCR beta chains were sequenced in this cohort, and the absence of alpha or paired-chain data limited detectable features. According to a later analysis, parvovirus B19, influenza, CMV and Epstein-Barr virus appeared linked to several top co-occurrence clusters. The authors suggested that the approach could potentially be extended to other disease states and immunological phenotypes. A later analysis associated about 17,000 TCR beta sequences with specific HLA alleles at a false discovery rate of 0.05. A later analysis found that most CMV-associated TCR beta chains appeared HLA-restricted, with HLA associations seemingly driven largely by CMV exposure. In a later genetic analysis, a missense DCLRE1C variant was associated with V-gene and J-gene trimming of TCR beta chains, and the association was replicated in an independent cohort. The earlier analysis of 587 of the donors excluded some 15 rarely observed V segments, including chromosome 9 orphons, because counts were too low. Three of the identified cytomegalovirus-associated TCR beta chains were confirmed in vitro to be specific for cytomegalovirus antigens. The 87-base-pair reads could not distinguish some IMGT-functional V segments, including TRBV6-2 and TRBV6-3, so those segments were excluded. A further reported finding was that TCR beta sequences accurately predicted the HLA-A and HLA-B alleles for most subjects in the first cohort. Because HLA typing was unavailable for some donors at each locus, only the typed subset was used in association tests. A group of highly shared sequence variants was considered likely to be a technical artifact of the sequencing pipeline. The presence/absence analyses assumed that sequencing depth was roughly uniform across donors, and that assumption may not be true. CMV serostatus was the only immune exposure information available for the cohort. In an earlier analysis of 450 to 750 of the donors, most TCR beta V segments appeared in productive rearrangements about 87% or about 30% of the time, broadly matching IMGT annotations. When HLA alleles, especially DR and DQ, strongly co-occurred, attributing TCR associations to individual alleles was difficult.

Library construction relied on the immunoSEQ multiplex PCR assay. For the multiplex PCR, a mixture combining 60 forward primers for TCR Vbeta segments and 13 reverse primers for TCR Jbeta segments was used. The CDR3 region of rearranged TCR beta genes was amplified from genomic DNA by a multiplex PCR assay. The Illumina HiSeq System was used to sequence the amplified TCR beta libraries as 87-base-pair reads. Under the source paper's analysis protocol: In a later analysis, 80 million or so unique TCR beta chains were counted across the roughly 670 repertoires, and roughly 11 million of these chains were shared by at least two donors. Raw reads were error-corrected and collapsed into unique sequences with a nearest-neighbor algorithm that merged closely related sequences to remove PCR and sequencing errors. V, D and J gene segments were assigned by aligning CDR3 sequences to IMGT reference sequences. For a sequence to be retained, a match of at least six nucleotides to both a V gene segment and a J gene segment was required. A rearrangement was called productive if the CDR3 had no stop codons and remained in frame with V and J, and every other rearrangement was called non-productive. Following IMGT convention, CDR3 was defined as the stretch from the second conserved V-encoded cysteine to the conserved J-encoded phenylalanine. In an earlier analysis of 500 to 650 of the donors, sequences lacking an unambiguous match to a single V gene segment were excluded. In an earlier analysis of approximately 500 of the donors, a V segment was called functional when productive rearrangements were above 56.7%, and segregating when the standard deviation between donors exceeded 5%. A statistical classification framework was built for diagnosing cytomegalovirus status from the catalog of TCR beta chain sequences. V and J gene assignment, in a later analysis, came from comparing TCR nucleotide sequences with IMGT/GENE-DB human TR gene sequences. Using the TCRdist pipeline, a later analysis assigned CDR3 sequences along with most-parsimonious VDJ recombination scenarios. In a later analysis, each TCR beta chain was defined by its CDR3 amino acid sequence together with its V-gene family, and reads without a unique V-gene family were excluded. To address suspected cross-contamination and a sequencing artifact, a later analysis removed 450 to 700 highly shared, low-generation-probability nucleotide sequences. A later analysis calculated a clonal expansion index for each public chain from normalized within-repertoire ranks of inferred template counts. Generation probabilities in a later analysis came from a VDJ recombination model fitted to out-of-frame rearrangements, and those results were checked against IGoR. In a later analysis, TCR-TCR, TCR-HLA and TCR-CMV co-occurrence was scored with hypergeometric tests, and a repertoire-size bias correction was applied to TCR pairs. In a later analysis, false discovery rates were estimated by permuting HLA or CMV assignments 20 times. In a later analysis, co-occurring TCRs were grouped using DBSCAN, with TCRdist sequence similarity added in when clustering inside HLA-allele-positive subsets. Repertoires with fewer than 30,000 or more than 120,000 public chains, plus five repertoires with anomalous nucleotide sharing, were excluded from co-occurrence clustering. As stored in TCRdb, this immuneACCESS dataset retains in-frame rearrangements with V and J assigned. A fraction of the clones does not appear; measured against another copy, unresolved V genes explain less than half of the discrepancy, and the remainder lacks a known reason. V and J calls and clone size follow that table, whereas D and trimming were derived from the DNA. The table for this sample lists about 43,000 clones; about 60% of them were counted only once. Of the sample, 8.7% falls within the top ten clones.

At the junction V is shortened by 1 base and J by 6 bases; bases outside the gene matches: 5. The CDR3 contains 15 residues, cysteine and phenylalanine counted. This entry keeps only the CDR3 DNA: 45 bases, framed from base 1. The germline V gene provides CDR1 SGHAT and CDR2 FQNNGV. The cohort consisted of 600 or so healthy bone marrow donors. At the time of sampling, all cohort members were nominally healthy, though unrecorded immune exposures were likely present. Of the 700 or so cohort members, around 310 had a positive CMV serostatus and about 400 had a negative one, while no CMV serostatus was recorded for the donor. Each donor provided a peripheral blood sample, and peripheral blood mononuclear cells were used for TCR beta sequencing. Genomic DNA was extracted from the blood cell samples with the Qiagen DNeasy Blood Extraction Kit. Comment on this clone: Its antigen is still unknown. There are no base qualities to consult, and no much larger clone falls within one base.

The receptor's source is a human donor in good health. Sequencing input: PBMCs. The rearrangement combines TRBV11-2 with TRBJ1-5; 8 middle bases align to TRBD1. The CDR3 in this case is CASSLGQGLSQPQHF. In nucleotide form, the sequence is TGTGCCAGCAGCTTAGGACAGGGGCTAAGTCAGCCCCAGCATTTT.